Sequencing of this T cell receptor beta chain was carried out in a study of T cells in Graves' hyperthyroidism and ophthalmopathy. Study-level background: It was at initial diagnosis, before any treatment, that peripheral blood was collected.

Regions amplified from RNA transcripts were the TCR beta CDR3 regions. Initially, a first-round RT-PCR of the TCR CDR3 employed the HTBI primer set. TCRdb reprocessed the multiplex PCR reads via MiXCR and lists one record per CDR3 protein. The table shows over 500,000 distinct CDR3 sequences, with over 15% occurring only once. General study findings and limits: Blood also carried most thyroid clonotypes expanded above 0.001. Ophthalmopathy could be told apart from stable hyperthyroidism with a 13 V-J model.

As regards this clonotype: Antigen specificity is unknown.

It was around 11 ml of fresh peripheral blood that supplied the PBMCs. From germline, CDR1 is SGHNT and CDR2 YYREEE (reference sequence). Unmatched junction bases numbered 9, after V lost 4 bases and J lost 6 bases. The CDR3 runs 15 residues. The sequencing input was blood. The sequence derives from a young woman with Graves' ophthalmopathy. J is TRBJ1-1 and V is TRBV5-4, with 10 nucleotides matching TRBD1. This CDR3 is CASSLPGQGFSEAFF. The CDR3 DNA is TGTGCCAGCAGCCTCCCGGGACAGGGGTTTTCTGAAGCTTTCTTT.